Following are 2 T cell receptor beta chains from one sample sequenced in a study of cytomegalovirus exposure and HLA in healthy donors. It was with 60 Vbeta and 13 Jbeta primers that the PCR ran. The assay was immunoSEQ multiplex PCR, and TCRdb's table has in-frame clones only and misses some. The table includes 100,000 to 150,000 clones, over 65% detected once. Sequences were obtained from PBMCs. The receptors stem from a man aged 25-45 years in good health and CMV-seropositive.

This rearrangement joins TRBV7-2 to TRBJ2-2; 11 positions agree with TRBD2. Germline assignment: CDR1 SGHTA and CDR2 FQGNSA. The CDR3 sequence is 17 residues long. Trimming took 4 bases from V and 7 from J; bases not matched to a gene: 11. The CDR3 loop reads CASSSPGLAASGGELFF. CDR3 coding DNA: TGTGCCAGCAGCTCTCCGGGACTAGCGGCATCTGGCGGGGAGCTGTTTTTT.

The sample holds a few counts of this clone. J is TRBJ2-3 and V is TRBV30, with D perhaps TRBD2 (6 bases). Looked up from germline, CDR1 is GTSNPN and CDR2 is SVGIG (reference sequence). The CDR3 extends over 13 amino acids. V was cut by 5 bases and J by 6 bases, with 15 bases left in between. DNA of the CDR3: TGTGCCTGGGGAGCGGGTTCTTCTGATACGCAGTATTTT. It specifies CAWGAGSSDTQYF.